A selection of T cell receptor beta chains follows, all from one sample in a study of T cell responses to AZD1222 COVID-19 vaccine. Profiled with immunoSEQ multiplex PCR; TCRdb holds only in-frame clones, not every one. The data contain tens of thousands of clones, roughly 88% of them singletons. This material consisted of peripheral blood, taken on day 0 of AZD1222 vaccination. Source of these receptors: an adult in good health. CDR3s include the opening cysteine and the closing phenylalanine or tryptophan. Fields, in order: D gene, J gene, V gene, clone size, CDR3 DNA, CDR3 protein. The D gene is left open where the match is weak. Some rows have no size entry. The others give once, few or many, or a class for an expanded clone.

D: .; J: TRBJ1-1; V: TRBV2; size: .; DNA: TGTGCCAGCAGTGCCGTACTGGGGGGAGAGGCTTTCTTT; CDR3: CASSAVLGGEAFF
D: .; J: TRBJ1-5; V: TRBV2; size: .; DNA: TGTGCCAGCAGTGTAGCTCATAGCAATCAGCCCCAGCATTTT; CDR3: CASSVAHSNQPQHF
D: TRBD1; J: TRBJ1-5; V: TRBV28; size: .; DNA: TGTGCCAGTAAGCCTCCGGGACAGCTTGATCAGCCCCAGCATTTT; CDR3: CASKPPGQLDQPQHF
D: TRBD2; J: TRBJ2-5; V: TRBV4-1; size: .; DNA: TGCGCCAGCAGCCAAGATCGGACTAGCGGGGCGCAAGAGACCCAGTACTTC; CDR3: CASSQDRTSGAQETQYF
D: .; J: TRBJ1-5; V: TRBV12-3/TRBV12-4; size: .; DNA: TGTGCCAGCAGTCGAACCAGCAATCAGCCCCAGCATTTT; CDR3: CASSRTSNQPQHF
D: .; J: TRBJ1-5; V: TRBV7-2; size: .; DNA: TGTGCCAGCAGCGTGTCGAGTGGCAATCAGCCCCAGCATTTT; CDR3: CASSVSSGNQPQHF
D: .; J: TRBJ1-2; V: TRBV6-5; size: .; DNA: TGTGCCAGCAGTCCCTCGGCCGTTCTTTATGGCTACACCTTC; CDR3: CASSPSAVLYGYTF
D: .; J: TRBJ1-4; V: TRBV18; size: .; DNA: TGTGCCACCGAGAAAGGGGATAATGAAAAACTGTTTTTT; CDR3: CATEKGDNEKLFF
D: .; J: TRBJ2-5; V: TRBV6-5; size: .; DNA: TGTGCCAGCAGACCAGCAATCCAAGAGACCCAGTACTTC; CDR3: CASRPAIQETQYF
D: .; J: TRBJ2-7; V: TRBV2; size: .; DNA: TGTGCCAGCAGTGGGGACGCGAACCCCTACGAGCAGTACTTC; CDR3: CASSGDANPYEQYF
D: .; J: TRBJ1-1; V: TRBV11-2; size: .; DNA: TGTGCCAGCAGCCCGGGGAACACTGAAGCTTTCTTT; CDR3: CASSPGNTEAFF
D: .; J: TRBJ1-5; V: TRBV19; size: .; DNA: TGTGCCAGTAGTAGATGGGACGGTTCGGCAAATCAGCCCCAGCATTTT; CDR3: CASSRWDGSANQPQHF
D: .; J: TRBJ1-6; V: TRBV19; size: .; DNA: TGTGCCAGTAGTATATCGCCCCTTCAACAGAGCGGGGGCTCCTATAATTCACCCCTCCACTTT; CDR3: CASSISPLQQSGGSYNSPLHF
D: .; J: TRBJ1-6; V: TRBV5-1; size: .; DNA: TGCGCCAGCAGAGAGCGCGGGCACCCTGAGAATTCACCCCTCCACTTT; CDR3: CASRERGHPENSPLHF
D: .; J: TRBJ1-5; V: TRBV19; size: .; DNA: TGTGCCAGTAGCCTAAATGGGGGCAATCAGCCCCAGCATTTT; CDR3: CASSLNGGNQPQHF
D: .; J: TRBJ1-3; V: TRBV5-1; size: .; DNA: TGCGCCAGCACCCACGACGGAAGAGACGGAAACACCATATATTTT; CDR3: CASTHDGRDGNTIYF
D: TRBD2; J: TRBJ2-3; V: TRBV4-2; size: .; DNA: TGTGCCAGCAGCCGAGGACAGGGGACTAGCGGGTTTACTAGCACAGATACGCAGTATTTT; CDR3: CASSRGQGTSGFTSTDTQYF
D: TRBD2; J: TRBJ2-2; V: TRBV7-7; size: .; DNA: TGTGCCAGCAGCTTAGCGAGAAATACTAGCGGATCGAACACCGGGGAGCTGTTTTTT; CDR3: CASSLARNTSGSNTGELFF
D: .; J: TRBJ2-7; V: TRBV7-6; size: once; DNA: TGTGCCAGCAGCTCGCAACAGGAATACGAGCAGTACTTC; CDR3: CASSSQQEYEQYF
D: TRBD1; J: TRBJ1-5; V: TRBV7-2; size: .; DNA: TGTGCCAGCAGACCGGGACAGGGGCTCAATCAGCCCCAGCATTTT; CDR3: CASRPGQGLNQPQHF
D: .; J: TRBJ2-5; V: TRBV19; size: .; DNA: TGTGCCTCGGCGGTAGGAGGGTTGGAGACCCAGTACTTC; CDR3: CASAVGGLETQYF
D: .; J: TRBJ2-2; V: TRBV7-9; size: .; DNA: TGTGCAGCGGAGGGGGGGCGACGGACCGGGGAGCTGTTTTTT; CDR3: CAAEGGRRTGELFF
D: .; J: TRBJ1-2; V: TRBV6-5; size: .; DNA: TGTGCCAGCAGGCCTACGGGACGGACTTATGGCTACACCTTC; CDR3: CASRPTGRTYGYTF
D: .; J: TRBJ1-1; V: TRBV2; size: .; DNA: TGTGCCAGCAGTGATTTGCGGGTTAACACTGAAGCTTTCTTT; CDR3: CASSDLRVNTEAFF
D: TRBD1; J: TRBJ2-2; V: TRBV2; size: .; DNA: TGTGCCAGCAGAAGACAGGGGGTAGACACCGGGGAGCTGTTTTTT; CDR3: CASRRQGVDTGELFF
D: .; J: TRBJ2-5; V: TRBV7-9; size: .; DNA: TGTGCCAGCAGCCCGCGGGACTCCGGGATAGGAGAGACCCAGTACTTC; CDR3: CASSPRDSGIGETQYF
D: TRBD1; J: TRBJ1-2; V: TRBV5-6; size: .; DNA: TGTGCCAGCATCAACCAGGGGGCGGATGGCTACACCTTC; CDR3: CASINQGADGYTF
D: .; J: TRBJ2-5; V: TRBV7-2; size: .; DNA: TGTGCCAGCAGCTTAGCAGGGATCCGGGGGATAGAGACCCAGTACTTC; CDR3: CASSLAGIRGIETQYF
D: TRBD2; J: TRBJ2-5; V: TRBV6-2/TRBV6-3; size: .; DNA: TGTGCCAGCAGTTACTTGGTGGCGGGAGGAGGTCTCCAAGAGACCCAGTACTTC; CDR3: CASSYLVAGGGLQETQYF
D: TRBD2; J: TRBJ2-3; V: TRBV2; size: once; DNA: TGTGCCAGCAGTCGACTAGCGAGTAGGACAGATACGCAGTATTTT; CDR3: CASSRLASRTDTQYF
D: TRBD1; J: TRBJ1-1; V: TRBV7-9; size: .; DNA: TGTGCCAGCAGCTCAAGGACAGGGCGCCACACTGAAGCTTTCTTT; CDR3: CASSSRTGRHTEAFF
D: TRBD1; J: TRBJ1-6; V: TRBV4-1; size: once; DNA: TGCGCCAGCAGCCAAGGTACCGGACAGGGAAATAATTCACCCCTCCACTTT; CDR3: CASSQGTGQGNNSPLHF
D: TRBD1; J: TRBJ1-2; V: TRBV7-2; size: .; DNA: TGTGCCAGCAGCTCCTCCAGGGGGTCTTATGGCTACACCTTC; CDR3: CASSSSRGSYGYTF
D: TRBD1; J: TRBJ1-2; V: TRBV24-1; size: .; DNA: TGTGCCACCAGTGATGCGCACGGGACAGTTAATAACTATGGCTACACCTTC; CDR3: CATSDAHGTVNNYGYTF
D: TRBD2; J: TRBJ2-7; V: TRBV19; size: .; DNA: TGTGCCAGTAGTGCCGATAGCGGGAGTAGGTACGAGCAGTACTTC; CDR3: CASSADSGSRYEQYF
D: TRBD1; J: TRBJ1-2; V: TRBV5-1; size: .; DNA: TGCGCCAGCAGCTTGGAGGGGGCGCCGGGGGCCTCATCTGGCTACACCTTC; CDR3: CASSLEGAPGASSGYTF
D: .; J: TRBJ1-2; V: TRBV30; size: .; DNA: TGTGCCTGGAGCGGCGGCCGCTATGGCTACACCTTC; CDR3: CAWSGGRYGYTF
D: .; J: TRBJ1-1; V: TRBV20-1; size: .; DNA: TGCTGTTGCCAGGGGAGTACTGAAGCTTTCTTT; CDR3: CCCQGSTEAFF
D: .; J: TRBJ2-3; V: TRBV7-2; size: .; DNA: TGTGCCAGCAGCTTAGTGTCAGCCCCTAGCACAGATACGCAGTATTTT; CDR3: CASSLVSAPSTDTQYF
D: TRBD2; J: TRBJ2-1; V: TRBV5-1; size: .; DNA: TGCGCCAGCAGCTTCCGGGAGGGCCACTATGAGCAGTTCTTC; CDR3: CASSFREGHYEQFF
D: TRBD1; J: TRBJ1-2; V: TRBV30; size: .; DNA: TGTGCCTGGAGTTACTCAAACGGACAGGTCGGCTACACCTTC; CDR3: CAWSYSNGQVGYTF
D: .; J: TRBJ2-3; V: TRBV29-1; size: .; DNA: TGCAGCGTTGAAAGGACCTGGGGGACAGATACGCAGTATTTT; CDR3: CSVERTWGTDTQYF
D: TRBD2; J: TRBJ2-1; V: TRBV4-3; size: .; DNA: TGCGCCAGCAGCCAAGATAGGACTAGCGGGAAGGGGGTCAATGAGCAGTTCTTC; CDR3: CASSQDRTSGKGVNEQFF
D: .; J: TRBJ2-1; V: TRBV11-2; size: .; DNA: TGTGCCAGCAGCTTAGTCGTGGGGTCGGATGAGCAGTTCTTC; CDR3: CASSLVVGSDEQFF
D: TRBD2; J: TRBJ2-2; V: TRBV11-1; size: .; DNA: TGTGCCAGCAGCTCCGGACTAGCGGGAATTTCCGGGGAGCTGTTTTTT; CDR3: CASSSGLAGISGELFF
D: .; J: TRBJ2-7; V: TRBV27; size: .; DNA: TGTGCCAGCAGTCCCCTCGTGGGGGAGCAGTACTTC; CDR3: CASSPLVGEQYF
D: TRBD2; J: TRBJ2-3; V: TRBV3-1/TRBV3-2; size: .; DNA: TGTGCCAGCAGCCAAGGTAGCGGGAGTTACACAGATACGCAGTATTTT; CDR3: CASSQGSGSYTDTQYF
D: .; J: TRBJ1-3; V: TRBV6-2/TRBV6-3; size: .; DNA: TGTGCCAGCAGTTTCCTCCCGGGATCTGGAAACACCATATATTTT; CDR3: CASSFLPGSGNTIYF
D: .; J: TRBJ2-7; V: TRBV19; size: .; DNA: TGTGCCAGTAGTGCCCCCCCGGACGGTGGATCCTACGAGCAGTACTTC; CDR3: CASSAPPDGGSYEQYF
D: .; J: TRBJ2-5; V: TRBV5-1; size: .; DNA: TGCGCCAGCAGCTTGCCCCAAGAGACCCAGTACTTC; CDR3: CASSLPQETQYF
D: .; J: TRBJ2-2; V: TRBV28; size: .; DNA: TGTGCCAGCAGTTTATTAAGACCATTGACCCCTGGGGAGCTGTTTTTT; CDR3: CASSLLRPLTPGELFF
D: TRBD1; J: TRBJ1-5; V: TRBV2; size: .; DNA: TGTGCCAGCAGTGAAAGGGGGCTAAACAATCAGCCCCAGCATTTT; CDR3: CASSERGLNNQPQHF
D: TRBD2; J: TRBJ2-2; V: TRBV3-1/TRBV3-2; size: .; DNA: TGTGCCAGCAGCCAACTAGCGGGAGGGGCCGGGGAGCTGTTTTTT; CDR3: CASSQLAGGAGELFF
D: TRBD1; J: TRBJ1-3; V: TRBV23-1; size: .; DNA: TGCGCCAGCAGTCCCGGGGACAGACTAGGGCCCTCTGGAAACACCATATATTTT; CDR3: CASSPGDRLGPSGNTIYF
D: .; J: TRBJ1-1; V: TRBV7-2; size: .; DNA: TGTGCCAGCAGCTTAGGATCGGCAGGGTGGACTGAAGCTTTCTTT; CDR3: CASSLGSAGWTEAFF
D: .; J: TRBJ1-1; V: TRBV6-6; size: .; DNA: TGTGCCAGCAGTTACTCGAGGGTGAACACTGAAGCTTTCTTT; CDR3: CASSYSRVNTEAFF
D: .; J: TRBJ2-1; V: TRBV19; size: few; DNA: TGTGCCAGTAGTATGTCAGGGAGGCGGTCCTACAATGAGCAGTTCTTC; CDR3: CASSMSGRRSYNEQFF